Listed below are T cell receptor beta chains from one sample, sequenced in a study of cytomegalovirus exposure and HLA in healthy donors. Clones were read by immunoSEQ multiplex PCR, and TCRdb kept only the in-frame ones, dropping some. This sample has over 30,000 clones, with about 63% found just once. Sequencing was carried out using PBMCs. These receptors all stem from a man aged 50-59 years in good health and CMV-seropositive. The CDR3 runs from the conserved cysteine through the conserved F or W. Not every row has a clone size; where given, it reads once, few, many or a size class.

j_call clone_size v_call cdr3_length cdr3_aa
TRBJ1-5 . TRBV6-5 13 CASSIDRIQPQHF
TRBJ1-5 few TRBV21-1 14 CARAGSLSNQPQHF
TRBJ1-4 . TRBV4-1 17 CASSQAPTQGLAEKLFF
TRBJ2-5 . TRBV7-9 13 CASSLAGGETQYF
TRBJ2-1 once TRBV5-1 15 CASSFQGAGYNEQFF
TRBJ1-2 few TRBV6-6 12 CASRVNLDFYTF
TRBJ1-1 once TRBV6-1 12 CASRLRDTEAFF
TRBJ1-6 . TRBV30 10 CASGISPLHF
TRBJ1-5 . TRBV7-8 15 CASSFGQGSTQPQHF
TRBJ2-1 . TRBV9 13 CASSVGQTNEQFF
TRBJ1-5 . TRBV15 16 CATSRDGLYSNQPQHF
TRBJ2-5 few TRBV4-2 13 CASSQDPQETQYF
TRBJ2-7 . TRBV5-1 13 CASSFGTGYEQYF
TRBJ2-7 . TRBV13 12 CASSVDKYEQYF
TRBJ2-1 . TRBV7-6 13 CASSLHSNNEQFF
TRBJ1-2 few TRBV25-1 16 CASSAGQGVGNYGYTF
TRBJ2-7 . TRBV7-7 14 CASSPSGLGDEQYF
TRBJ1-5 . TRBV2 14 CASSWDSSNQPQHF
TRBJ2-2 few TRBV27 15 CASSLGGRDTGELFF
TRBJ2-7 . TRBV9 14 CASSGRTNSYEQYF
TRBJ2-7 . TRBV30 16 CAWRGSGAPWSGEQYF
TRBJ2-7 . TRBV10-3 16 CAISEGAASGSYEQYF
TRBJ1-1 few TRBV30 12 CAWSVMQTEAFF
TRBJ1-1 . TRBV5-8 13 CASRRKLNTEAFF
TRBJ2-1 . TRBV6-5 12 CASSSRVGEQFF
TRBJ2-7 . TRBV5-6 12 CASSLTGGRVNF